Listed below are T cell receptor beta chains from one sample, sequenced in a study of cytomegalovirus exposure and HLA in healthy donors. The assay was immunoSEQ multiplex PCR, and TCRdb's table has in-frame clones only and misses some. Of more than 150,000 clones detected, roughly 84% appear once; the ten largest clones hold more than 0.95%. The sample consisted of PBMCs. The origin of the receptors is a girl under 10 years old in good health and CMV-seropositive. Both conserved end residues are part of each CDR3. The order of the fields is clone size, D gene, J gene, V gene, CDR3 protein, CDR3 DNA. D genes are given only for firm matches. For some rows the clone size is stated as once, few or many, or as a class when expanded; others skip it.

>few|.|TRBJ2-6|TRBV25-1
CASRQDSGANVLTF
TGTGCCAGCAGACAGGACTCTGGGGCCAACGTCCTGACTTTC
>.|.|TRBJ2-7|TRBV11-2
CASSQAVGEAAYEQYF
TGTGCCAGCAGCCAAGCGGTCGGGGAAGCGGCCTACGAGCAGTACTTC
>few|TRBD2|TRBJ2-7|TRBV4-1
CASSQTYPSGGSGQYF
TGCGCCAGCAGCCAAACTTACCCTAGCGGGGGTTCTGGGCAGTACTTC
>.|TRBD2|TRBJ2-1|TRBV2
CASSEGAAGGNEQFF
TGTGCCAGCAGTGAAGGGGCAGCGGGGGGGAATGAGCAGTTCTTC
>.|.|TRBJ1-3|TRBV10-3
CAIRGTGNGNTIYF
TGTGCCATCAGGGGAACAGGGAACGGAAACACCATATATTTT
>.|TRBD2|TRBJ2-1|TRBV2
CASTRDYNNEQFF
TGTGCCAGCACCCGGGACTACAACAATGAGCAGTTCTTC
>.|.|TRBJ2-5|TRBV27
CASSDRDGGETQYF
TGTGCCAGCAGTGATCGGGACGGGGGAGAGACCCAGTACTTC
>.|.|TRBJ1-3|TRBV6-1
CASSPSGVPGNTIYF
TGTGCCAGCAGCCCGTCAGGGGTCCCTGGAAACACCATATATTTT
>once|TRBD2|TRBJ2-7|TRBV11-3
CASSSGAGLASMWEQYF
TGTGCCAGCAGCTCAGGGGCAGGACTAGCCTCTATGTGGGAGCAGTACTTC
>.|.|TRBJ1-2|TRBV29-1
CSDCTGKPGYGYTF
TGCAGCGATTGTACAGGGAAACCGGGGTATGGCTACACCTTC
>.|.|TRBJ1-4|TRBV18
CASSPLATNEKLFF
TGTGCCAGCTCACCACTAGCAACTAATGAAAAACTGTTTTTT
>few|TRBD1|TRBJ1-3|TRBV5-6
CAERDRGNSGNTIYF
TGTGCCGAGCGGGACAGGGGGAACTCTGGAAACACCATATATTTT
>once|TRBD1|TRBJ1-2|TRBV6-1
CASSLRDRSPYGYTF
TGTGCCAGCAGCTTACGGGACAGGAGTCCCTATGGCTACACCTTC
>.|.|TRBJ1-1|TRBV11-3
CASSLERAGETEAFF
TGTGCCAGCAGCTTAGAGAGGGCAGGGGAGACTGAAGCTTTCTTT
>.|.|TRBJ2-7|TRBV2
CASSDPLTGASYEQYF
TGTGCCAGCAGCGATCCCCTGACAGGAGCTTCATACGAGCAGTACTTC
>.|.|TRBJ2-1|TRBV5-1
CASSLVSRADEQFF
TGCGCCAGCAGCTTGGTCAGCAGGGCGGATGAGCAGTTCTTC
>.|.|TRBJ1-2|TRBV4-1
CASSQGLIQGGENGYTF
TGCGCCAGCAGCCAAGGTTTGATTCAAGGGGGGGAGAATGGCTACACCTTC
>.|.|TRBJ2-7|TRBV27
CASSLYSGTYEQYF
TGTGCCAGCAGTCTCTATTCAGGGACCTACGAGCAGTACTTC
>.|.|TRBJ2-1|TRBV6-5
CASQLEGPYNEQFF
TGTGCCAGCCAACTGGAGGGACCCTACAATGAGCAGTTCTTC
>.|TRBD2|TRBJ2-5|TRBV7-6
CASSLAPSGSGETQYF
TGTGCCAGCAGCTTAGCTCCTAGCGGGAGTGGTGAGACCCAGTACTTC
>.|TRBD2|TRBJ2-2|TRBV4-1
CASSHTPSGRAGTGELFF
TGCGCCAGCAGCCACACTCCTAGCGGGAGGGCGGGCACCGGGGAGCTGTTTTTT
>.|TRBD1|TRBJ1-2|TRBV6-6
CASSPTGGGGYTF
TGTGCCAGCAGTCCGACAGGGGGGGGTGGCTACACCTTC
>once|.|TRBJ2-7|TRBV29-1
CSVEETRLVMYYEQYF
TGCAGCGTTGAGGAGACTCGACTAGTAATGTATTACGAGCAGTACTTC
>once|TRBD2|TRBJ2-1|TRBV27
CASSAGTSTYNEQFF
TGTGCCAGCAGCGCCGGGACTAGTACTTACAATGAGCAGTTCTTC
>once|TRBD2|TRBJ2-7|TRBV18
CASSFSLAGVIEQYF
TGTGCCAGCTCTTTCTCACTAGCGGGAGTCATTGAGCAGTACTTC
>.|TRBD2|TRBJ2-3|TRBV7-8
CASSSTLAGGSGDTQYF
TGTGCCAGCAGCAGCACACTAGCGGGAGGGAGTGGAGATACGCAGTATTTT
>few|TRBD1|TRBJ2-1|TRBV9
CASSGTGTGGNEQFF
TGTGCCAGCAGCGGAACCGGGACAGGGGGCAATGAGCAGTTCTTC
>.|.|TRBJ1-5|TRBV19
CASSRGNQPQHF
TGTGCCAGTAGCAGGGGTAATCAGCCCCAGCATTTT
>.|.|TRBJ1-1|TRBV11-1
CASSLGTGGAFF
TGTGCCAGCAGCTTAGGTACCGGGGGAGCTTTCTTT
>.|TRBD1|TRBJ1-2|TRBV28
CASSFTPGGQVRNYGYTF
TGTGCCAGCAGTTTTACCCCGGGGGGACAGGTACGAAACTATGGCTACACCTTC
>.|.|TRBJ2-3|TRBV29-1
CSLQTALGTDTQYF
TGCAGCCTACAGACAGCTCTAGGGACAGATACGCAGTATTTT